Listed below are T cell receptor beta chains from one sample, sequenced in a study of vaccination and CD4 T cells after COVID-19. No antigen has been identified for these receptors. From the PCR reads, TCRdb called clonotypes with MiXCR, one entry per CDR3 protein. The sample lists around 19,000 distinct CDR3 sequences, around 45% seen once, with over 11% in the top ten. The sample taken for sequencing was CD4+ T cells from blood, cultured in vitro. The receptors were gathered from a human donor who had recovered from COVID-19. Both conserved end residues are part of each CDR3. Each record gives: clone size, D gene, V gene, J gene, CDR3 protein, CDR3 DNA. The D gene is left open where the match is weak. Rows give clone size only sometimes, using once, few, many, or a class for an expanded clone.

clone_size: -; d_call: -; v_call: TRBV20-1; j_call: TRBJ2-2; cdr3_aa: CSAKDRAPGELFF; cdr3_nt: TGCAGTGCCAAAGACCGGGCGCCCGGGGAGCTGTTTTTT
clone_size: -; d_call: -; v_call: TRBV2; j_call: TRBJ2-1; cdr3_aa: CASSKTSPASNEQFF; cdr3_nt: TGTGCCAGCAGTAAAACTAGCCCCGCTTCGAATGAGCAGTTCTTC
clone_size: few; d_call: -; v_call: TRBV2; j_call: TRBJ2-5; cdr3_aa: CAMGLQETQYF; cdr3_nt: TGTGCCATGGGACTCCAAGAGACCCAGTACTTC
clone_size: -; d_call: -; v_call: TRBV7-2; j_call: TRBJ2-7; cdr3_aa: CASSLRDISEF; cdr3_nt: TGTGCCAGCAGCTTACGGGACATTTCAGAATTC
clone_size: -; d_call: TRBD2; v_call: TRBV5-4; j_call: TRBJ2-6; cdr3_aa: CASSLVREAGANVLTF; cdr3_nt: TGTGCCAGCAGCTTAGTTCGGGAGGCTGGGGCCAACGTCCTGACTTTC
clone_size: -; d_call: -; v_call: TRBV7-9; j_call: TRBJ1-3; cdr3_aa: CASSLTPYKGRLGSGNTIYF; cdr3_nt: TGTGCCAGCAGCTTAACTCCATACAAAGGACGCTTGGGCTCTGGAAACACCATATATTTT
clone_size: medium-sized; d_call: -; v_call: TRBV6-2/TRBV6-3; j_call: TRBJ1-2; cdr3_aa: CASSKTELPPNYGYTF; cdr3_nt: TGTGCCAGCAGTAAGACCGAACTTCCCCCTAACTATGGCTACACCTTC
clone_size: once; d_call: -; v_call: TRBV27; j_call: TRBJ1-1; cdr3_aa: CASSLLFAGVGTEAFF; cdr3_nt: TGTGCCAGCAGTTTATTATTCGCAGGGGTGGGCACTGAAGCTTTCTTT
clone_size: -; d_call: TRBD1; v_call: TRBV12-5; j_call: TRBJ2-1; cdr3_aa: CASGLVPVGTGGSYNEQFF; cdr3_nt: TGTGCTAGTGGTTTGGTCCCGGTCGGGACAGGGGGTTCCTACAATGAGCAGTTCTTC
clone_size: -; d_call: -; v_call: TRBV24-1; j_call: TRBJ2-5; cdr3_aa: CATSQTGPYSETQYF; cdr3_nt: TGTGCCACCAGCCAAACGGGACCCTACTCAGAGACCCAGTACTTC
clone_size: few; d_call: -; v_call: TRBV4-1; j_call: TRBJ2-2; cdr3_aa: CASRPRGDTGELFF; cdr3_nt: TGCGCCAGCAGACCCAGGGGGGACACCGGGGAGCTGTTTTTT
clone_size: -; d_call: TRBD1; v_call: TRBV24-1; j_call: TRBJ2-7; cdr3_aa: CATSDSGQGNYEQYF; cdr3_nt: TGTGCCACCAGTGATTCGGGACAGGGCAATTACGAGCAGTACTTC
clone_size: -; d_call: TRBD2; v_call: TRBV6-1; j_call: TRBJ2-3; cdr3_aa: CASSRTSWADTQYF; cdr3_nt: TGTGCCAGCAGCCGGACTAGCTGGGCAGATACGCAGTATTTT
clone_size: -; d_call: -; v_call: TRBV2; j_call: TRBJ2-5; cdr3_aa: CASSEETQYF; cdr3_nt: TGTGCCAGCAGTGAAGAGACCCAGTACTTC
clone_size: -; d_call: -; v_call: TRBV12-3/TRBV12-4; j_call: TRBJ2-7; cdr3_aa: CASSSQKTLSYEQYF; cdr3_nt: TGTGCCAGCAGTTCCCAAAAGACTCTGTCCTACGAGCAGTACTTC
clone_size: few; d_call: -; v_call: TRBV27; j_call: TRBJ2-7; cdr3_aa: CASSLSRDLNYYEQYF; cdr3_nt: TGTGCCAGCAGTTTAAGCCGGGACCTTAATTACTACGAGCAGTACTTC
clone_size: -; d_call: TRBD2; v_call: TRBV2; j_call: TRBJ2-1; cdr3_aa: CASSVAGGFNEQFF; cdr3_nt: TGTGCCAGCAGTGTAGCGGGGGGGTTCAATGAGCAGTTCTTC
clone_size: few; d_call: -; v_call: TRBV6-1; j_call: TRBJ1-1; cdr3_aa: CASKEGLNTEAFF; cdr3_nt: TGTGCCAGCAAGGAGGGGCTGAACACTGAAGCTTTCTTT
clone_size: once; d_call: -; v_call: TRBV18; j_call: TRBJ1-1; cdr3_aa: CASSYEQWAEAFF; cdr3_nt: TGTGCCAGCTCGTACGAACAGTGGGCTGAAGCTTTCTTT
clone_size: -; d_call: TRBD1; v_call: TRBV19; j_call: TRBJ1-5; cdr3_aa: CASSKGDRYFNQPQHF; cdr3_nt: TGTGCCAGTAGTAAGGGGGACAGGTATTTTAATCAGCCCCAGCATTTT
clone_size: -; d_call: -; v_call: TRBV6-1; j_call: TRBJ2-4; cdr3_aa: CASSALTRDSKNIQYF; cdr3_nt: TGTGCCAGCAGTGCCCTGACGAGGGATAGTAAAAACATTCAGTACTTC
clone_size: -; d_call: -; v_call: TRBV12-3/TRBV12-4; j_call: TRBJ2-7; cdr3_aa: CASSLIDKAYEQYF; cdr3_nt: TGTGCCAGCAGTTTAATAGACAAAGCCTACGAGCAGTACTTC
clone_size: -; d_call: -; v_call: TRBV7-9; j_call: TRBJ1-1; cdr3_aa: CASSPRQDRVVTEAFF; cdr3_nt: TGTGCCAGCAGCCCTAGACAGGATCGGGTGGTTACTGAAGCTTTCTTT
clone_size: -; d_call: -; v_call: TRBV20-1; j_call: TRBJ1-1; cdr3_aa: CSARDPPDNTEAFF; cdr3_nt: TGCAGTGCTAGAGACCCCCCGGACAACACTGAAGCTTTCTTT
clone_size: -; d_call: -; v_call: TRBV27; j_call: TRBJ2-4; cdr3_aa: CASSSGKAKNIQYF; cdr3_nt: TGTGCCAGCAGTTCAGGGAAAGCCAAAAACATTCAGTACTTC
clone_size: few; d_call: -; v_call: TRBV20-1; j_call: TRBJ1-1; cdr3_aa: CSARVGFSLTEAFF; cdr3_nt: TGCAGTGCTAGAGTCGGGTTCTCACTCACTGAAGCTTTCTTT
clone_size: -; d_call: -; v_call: TRBV20-1; j_call: TRBJ2-3; cdr3_aa: CSASGSSTDTQYF; cdr3_nt: TGCAGTGCTAGCGGGAGCAGTACAGATACGCAGTATTTT
clone_size: -; d_call: -; v_call: TRBV20-1; j_call: TRBJ1-1; cdr3_aa: CSASVGGNTEAFF; cdr3_nt: TGCAGTGCTAGTGTCGGGGGAAACACTGAAGCTTTCTTT
clone_size: few; d_call: TRBD1; v_call: TRBV7-9; j_call: TRBJ2-5; cdr3_aa: CASSRTGAVRETQYF; cdr3_nt: TGTGCCAGCAGCCGAACAGGGGCCGTCAGGGAGACCCAGTACTTC
clone_size: few; d_call: -; v_call: TRBV7-2; j_call: TRBJ2-2; cdr3_aa: CASSLGGQTGELFF; cdr3_nt: TGTGCCAGCAGCTTAGGGGGGCAAACCGGGGAGCTGTTTTTT
clone_size: -; d_call: TRBD1; v_call: TRBV6-5; j_call: TRBJ1-5; cdr3_aa: CASSYGGQGNQPQHF; cdr3_nt: TGTGCCAGCAGTTACGGGGGACAGGGGAATCAGCCCCAGCATTTT
clone_size: -; d_call: -; v_call: TRBV7-9; j_call: TRBJ2-2; cdr3_aa: CASSSQTGELFF; cdr3_nt: TGTGCCAGCAGCTCGCAGACCGGGGAGCTGTTTTTT
clone_size: -; d_call: -; v_call: TRBV20-1; j_call: TRBJ2-1; cdr3_aa: CSASSGRGYNEQFF; cdr3_nt: TGCAGTGCTAGCTCTGGGAGGGGGTACAATGAGCAGTTCTTC
clone_size: -; d_call: TRBD1; v_call: TRBV20-1; j_call: TRBJ1-1; cdr3_aa: CSARTGALNTEAFF; cdr3_nt: TGCAGTGCGAGAACAGGGGCCCTGAACACTGAAGCTTTCTTT
clone_size: few; d_call: -; v_call: TRBV2; j_call: TRBJ1-1; cdr3_aa: CASSVGGGFRGTEAFF; cdr3_nt: TGTGCCAGCAGTGTGGGCGGCGGCTTCCGCGGCACTGAAGCTTTCTTT
clone_size: -; d_call: -; v_call: TRBV19; j_call: TRBJ1-2; cdr3_aa: CASSPGGSGGYTF; cdr3_nt: TGTGCCAGTAGTCCGGGGGGCTCTGGTGGCTACACCTTC
clone_size: few; d_call: TRBD1; v_call: TRBV7-2; j_call: TRBJ1-2; cdr3_aa: CASSRQGTGGAYGYTF; cdr3_nt: TGTGCCAGCAGTCGACAAGGGACAGGGGGCGCCTATGGCTACACCTTC
clone_size: few; d_call: TRBD2; v_call: TRBV6-1; j_call: TRBJ2-5; cdr3_aa: CASSEGLWTSGGQETQYF; cdr3_nt: TGTGCCAGCAGTGAGGGCCTTTGGACTAGCGGGGGTCAAGAGACCCAGTACTTC
clone_size: -; d_call: -; v_call: TRBV28; j_call: TRBJ1-5; cdr3_aa: CASSSPSGGYQPQHF; cdr3_nt: TGTGCCAGCAGTTCGCCTTCGGGGGGGTATCAGCCCCAGCATTTT
clone_size: -; d_call: -; v_call: TRBV7-2; j_call: TRBJ2-2; cdr3_aa: CASSLNGSPNTGELFF; cdr3_nt: TGTGCCAGCAGCTTAAACGGGTCCCCGAACACCGGGGAGCTGTTTTTT
clone_size: -; d_call: -; v_call: TRBV6-1; j_call: TRBJ2-3; cdr3_aa: CASSLARDTQYF; cdr3_nt: TGTGCCAGCAGCCTAGCAAGAGATACGCAGTATTTT
clone_size: -; d_call: TRBD1; v_call: TRBV27; j_call: TRBJ2-7; cdr3_aa: CASCISGTGPYEQYF; cdr3_nt: TGTGCCAGCTGCATCTCCGGGACAGGGCCATACGAGCAGTACTTC
clone_size: few; d_call: TRBD1; v_call: TRBV7-9; j_call: TRBJ1-1; cdr3_aa: CASSLGQGNTEAFF; cdr3_nt: TGTGCCAGCAGCTTAGGACAGGGGAACACTGAAGCTTTCTTT
clone_size: -; d_call: TRBD1; v_call: TRBV20-1; j_call: TRBJ1-1; cdr3_aa: CSASWDSILTEAFF; cdr3_nt: TGCAGTGCTAGCTGGGACAGTATCCTCACTGAAGCTTTCTTT
clone_size: few; d_call: -; v_call: TRBV20-1; j_call: TRBJ1-5; cdr3_aa: CSAREWGTDSNQPQHF; cdr3_nt: TGCAGTGCTAGAGAATGGGGGACGGATAGCAATCAGCCCCAGCATTTT
clone_size: -; d_call: -; v_call: TRBV2; j_call: TRBJ2-7; cdr3_aa: CASSADRDYEQYF; cdr3_nt: TGTGCCAGCAGTGCGGACAGAGACTACGAGCAGTACTTC
clone_size: -; d_call: -; v_call: TRBV6-1; j_call: TRBJ1-2; cdr3_aa: CASSESPSWGDYGYTF; cdr3_nt: TGTGCCAGCAGTGAATCGCCCAGTTGGGGGGACTATGGCTACACCTTC
clone_size: -; d_call: TRBD1; v_call: TRBV5-1; j_call: TRBJ1-5; cdr3_aa: CASSFTGDAQPQHF; cdr3_nt: TGCGCCAGCAGCTTTACAGGGGATGCTCAGCCCCAGCATTTT
clone_size: -; d_call: -; v_call: TRBV6-2/TRBV6-3; j_call: TRBJ1-1; cdr3_aa: CASREGNTEAFF; cdr3_nt: TGTGCCAGCAGGGAGGGGAACACTGAAGCTTTCTTT
clone_size: -; d_call: -; v_call: TRBV4-3; j_call: TRBJ1-4; cdr3_aa: CASSQRGIDNEKLFF; cdr3_nt: TGCGCCAGCAGCCAGCGGGGGATAGATAATGAAAAACTGTTTTTT